This T cell receptor (beta chain) was observed in a study of blood T cells in healthy people across ages. Findings of the study overall: Naive CD4+ cells and diversity were both higher in long-lived donors than in aged donors. Observed TCR beta diversity showed a strong correlation with the percentage of naive T cells as measured by flow cytometry.

Then a second PCR, running about 7 to 11 cycles, was carried out with a sample-barcoded 5' primer and a J-beta primer mix. Any given sample supplied a minimum of 3 million CDR3-containing paired-end reads. TCRdb reanalysed the 5' RACE reads using MiXCR and keeps one entry per CDR3 protein. The sample shows 1.5 million to 2 million distinct CDR3 sequences, 30% to 35% of them seen only once. Germline V gene lookup returns CDR1 SNHLY and CDR2 FYNNEI. Trimming removed 5 bases at V and 4 bases at J, with 15 bases between. The CDR3 extends over 15 amino acids. A note on this clonotype: Its antigen is unknown.

Sequenced input: blood. The TCR originated in a woman in her twenties or thirties in good health. The genes are TRBV2 and TRBJ1-5, with D possibly matching TRBD1 (5 bases). DNA for the CDR3: TGTGCCAGCAGTCTAGACAGCCTTGGGAATCAGCCCCAGCATTTT. Its protein product is CASSLDSLGNQPQHF.